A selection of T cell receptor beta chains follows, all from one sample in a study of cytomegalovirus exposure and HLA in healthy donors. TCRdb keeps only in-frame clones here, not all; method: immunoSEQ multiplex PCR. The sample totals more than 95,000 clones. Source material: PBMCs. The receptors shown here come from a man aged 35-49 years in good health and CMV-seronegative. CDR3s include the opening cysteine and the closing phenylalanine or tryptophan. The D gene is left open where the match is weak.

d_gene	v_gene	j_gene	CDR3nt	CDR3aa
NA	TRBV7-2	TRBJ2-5	TGTGCCAGCAGCTTAGTTTCGGGGGAGACCCAGTACTTC	CASSLVSGETQYF
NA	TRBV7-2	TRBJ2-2	TGTGCCAGCAGGCCGGGACTGAACACCGGGGAGCTGTTTTTT	CASRPGLNTGELFF
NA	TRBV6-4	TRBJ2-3	TGTGCCAGCCGGGAAGGGGACTCCAGCACAGATACGCAGTATTTT	CASREGDSSTDTQYF
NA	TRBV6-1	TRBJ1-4	TGTGCCAGCAGCCTAGATGCGACTAATGAAAAACTGTTTTTT	CASSLDATNEKLFF
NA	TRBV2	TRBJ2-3	TGTGCCAGCAGTAAATTAGCAAGTGAAACAGATACGCAGTATTTT	CASSKLASETDTQYF
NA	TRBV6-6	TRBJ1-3	TGTGCCAGCAGAAACAGGCAAACCTCTGGAAACACCATATATTTT	CASRNRQTSGNTIYF
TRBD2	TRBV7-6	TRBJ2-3	TGTGCCAGCAGCTTAGTAGCGGGAGCTAGCACAGATACGCAGTATTTT	CASSLVAGASTDTQYF
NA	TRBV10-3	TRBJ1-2	TGTGCCAGCTGGCAGGAAAACCAATATGGCTACACCTTC	CASWQENQYGYTF
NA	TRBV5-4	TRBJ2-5	TGTGCCAGCAGCGCGGGGTCCTCAGAGACCCAGTACTTC	CASSAGSSETQYF
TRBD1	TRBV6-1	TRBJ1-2	TGTGCCAGCAGTGGGGACAGGGCGATCTATGGCTACACCTTC	CASSGDRAIYGYTF
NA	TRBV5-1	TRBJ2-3	TGCGCCAGCAGCTTGCTACAGGGCGCAGATACGCAGTATTTT	CASSLLQGADTQYF
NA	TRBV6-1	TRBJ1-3	TGTGCCAGCAGTGAAGGGGCAGGATTCTCTGGAAACACCATATATTTT	CASSEGAGFSGNTIYF
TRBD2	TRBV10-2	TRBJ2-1	TGCGCCAGCAAGCGGGAGGGCCTCTACAATGAGCAGTTCTTC	CASKREGLYNEQFF
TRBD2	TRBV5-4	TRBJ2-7	TGTGCCAGCAGCATTAGCGGGGGGAATCCCTACGAGCAGTACTTC	CASSISGGNPYEQYF
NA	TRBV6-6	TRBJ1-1	TGTGCCAGCAGTGGTGGGGGGACTGAAGCTTTCTTT	CASSGGGTEAFF
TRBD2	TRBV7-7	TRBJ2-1	TGTGCCAGCAGTCACGACAGCGGGGGGGCATACAATGAGCAGTTCTTC	CASSHDSGGAYNEQFF
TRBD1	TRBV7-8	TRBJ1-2	TGTGCCAGCAGCTTAGGCGGAGGGGGCGCGGTTAACTATGGCTACACCTTC	CASSLGGGGAVNYGYTF